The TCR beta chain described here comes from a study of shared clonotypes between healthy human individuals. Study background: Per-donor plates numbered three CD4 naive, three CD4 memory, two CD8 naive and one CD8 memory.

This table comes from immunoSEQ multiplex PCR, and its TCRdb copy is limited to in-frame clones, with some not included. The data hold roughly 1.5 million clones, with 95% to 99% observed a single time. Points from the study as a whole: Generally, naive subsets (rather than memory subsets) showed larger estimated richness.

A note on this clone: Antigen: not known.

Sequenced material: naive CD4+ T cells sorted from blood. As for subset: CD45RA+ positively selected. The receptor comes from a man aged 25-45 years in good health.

The CDR3 sequence: CASSYSGRLYGYTF. As DNA, the CDR3 is TGTGCCAGCAGTTACTCTGGGCGGCTATACGGCTACACCTTC. The rearrangement joins TRBV6-6 to TRBJ1-2; no reliable D call. Germline CDR1 MNHNY, CDR2 SVGAGI (reference sequence). The germline V and J ends were trimmed by 0 bases and 8 bases, with 13 bases remaining between them. This CDR3 spans 14 amino acids.